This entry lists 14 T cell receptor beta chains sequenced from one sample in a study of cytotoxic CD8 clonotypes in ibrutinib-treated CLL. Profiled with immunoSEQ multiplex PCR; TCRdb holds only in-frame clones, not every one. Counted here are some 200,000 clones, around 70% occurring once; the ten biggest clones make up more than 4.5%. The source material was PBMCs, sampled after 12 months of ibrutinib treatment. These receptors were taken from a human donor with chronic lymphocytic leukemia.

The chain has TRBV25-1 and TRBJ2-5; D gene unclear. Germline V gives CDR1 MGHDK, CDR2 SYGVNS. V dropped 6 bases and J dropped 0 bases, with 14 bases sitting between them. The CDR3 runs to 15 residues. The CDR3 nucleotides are TGTGCCAGCAGGCCCACCGATTGGTACCAAGAGACCCAGTACTTC. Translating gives CASRPTDWYQETQYF.

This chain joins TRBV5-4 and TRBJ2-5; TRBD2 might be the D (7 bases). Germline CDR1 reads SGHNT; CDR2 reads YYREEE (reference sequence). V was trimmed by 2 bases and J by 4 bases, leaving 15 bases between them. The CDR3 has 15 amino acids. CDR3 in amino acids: CASSFVGGLGETQYF. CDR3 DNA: TGTGCCAGCAGCTTTGTCGGGGGGCTAGGAGAGACCCAGTACTTC.

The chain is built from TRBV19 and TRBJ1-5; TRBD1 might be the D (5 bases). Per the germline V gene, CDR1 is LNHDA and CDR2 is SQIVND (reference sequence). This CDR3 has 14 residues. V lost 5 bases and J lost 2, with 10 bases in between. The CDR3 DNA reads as TGTGCCAGTAGTTCTCAGGGACGCAATCAGCCCCAGCATTTT. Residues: CASSSQGRNQPQHF.

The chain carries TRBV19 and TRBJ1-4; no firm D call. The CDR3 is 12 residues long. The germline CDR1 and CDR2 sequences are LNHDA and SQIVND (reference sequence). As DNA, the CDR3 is TGTGCTACGGGCGAGACTAATGAAAAACTGTTTTTT. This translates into CATGETNEKLFF.

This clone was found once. CDR3 in DNA: TGTGCCAGCAGCTTGGCGGCCAGAGAAGCTTTCTTT. As protein: CASSLAAREAFF. The chain couples TRBV5-5 to TRBJ1-1; no definite D call. Germline V gene sequence: CDR1 SGHKS, CDR2 YYEKEE (reference sequence). Trimming took off 0 bases at V and 8 bases at J, with 8 bases between the two ends. This CDR3 has 12 amino acids.

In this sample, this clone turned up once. The CDR3 sequence is CATSDFSGEKLFF. In nucleotides, the CDR3 is TGTGCCACCTCGGACTTCAGTGGTGAAAAACTGTTTTTT. The chain uses TRBV18 and TRBJ1-4; D remains ambiguous. Per germline, CDR1 KGHSH and CDR2 LQKENI. This CDR3 is 13 amino acids long. V was cut by 10 bases and J by 7 bases, with 16 bases left in between.

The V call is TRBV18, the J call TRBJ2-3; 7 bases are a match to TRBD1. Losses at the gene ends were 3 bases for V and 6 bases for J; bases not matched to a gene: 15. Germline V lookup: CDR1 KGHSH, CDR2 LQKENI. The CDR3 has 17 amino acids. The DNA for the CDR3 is TGTGCCAGCTCACCGCGGCTTGGGGACAGAGCTTTGGATACGCAGTATTTT. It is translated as CASSPRLGDRALDTQYF.

The CDR3 protein is CASSGTAETYEQYF. As DNA, the CDR3 is TGTGCCAGCAGTGGGACAGCCGAAACGTACGAGCAGTACTTC. The chain has TRBV28 and TRBJ2-7, with 7 nucleotides matching TRBD1. Germline V CDR1 and CDR2: MDHEN, SYDVKM. The CDR3 spans 14 residues. Trimming took 5 bases from V and 4 from J; bases not matched to a gene: 8.

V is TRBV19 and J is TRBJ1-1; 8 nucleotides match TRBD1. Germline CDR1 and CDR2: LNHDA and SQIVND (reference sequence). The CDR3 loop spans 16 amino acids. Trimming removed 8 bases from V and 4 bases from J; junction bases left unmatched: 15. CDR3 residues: CASHRGELMVRTEAFF. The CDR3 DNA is TGTGCCAGTCACAGGGGGGAGTTGATGGTTCGCACTGAAGCTTTCTTT.

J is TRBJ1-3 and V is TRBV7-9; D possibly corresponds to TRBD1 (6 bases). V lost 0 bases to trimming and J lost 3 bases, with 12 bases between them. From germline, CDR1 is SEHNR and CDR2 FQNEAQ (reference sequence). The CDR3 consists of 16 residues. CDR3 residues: CASSLAQGKYGNTIYF. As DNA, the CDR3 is TGTGCCAGCAGCTTAGCCCAGGGGAAGTATGGAAACACCATATATTTT.

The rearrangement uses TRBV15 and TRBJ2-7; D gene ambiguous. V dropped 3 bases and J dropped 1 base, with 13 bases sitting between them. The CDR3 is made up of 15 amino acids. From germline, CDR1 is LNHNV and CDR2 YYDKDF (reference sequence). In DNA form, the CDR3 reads TGTGCCACCAGCAGGGCCCGATCACAGTCCTACGAGCAGTACTTC. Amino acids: CATSRARSQSYEQYF.

The CDR3 is CASSTGQAQTYGYTF. CDR3 coding DNA: TGCGCCAGCAGCACTGGACAGGCCCAGACCTATGGCTACACCTTC. V usage is TRBV5-1 and J usage is TRBJ1-2, with 7 nucleotides matching TRBD1. Germline V gene lookup returns CDR1 SGHRS and CDR2 YFSETQ. The ends lost 4 bases at V and 4 bases at J; junction bases unmatched: 10. The CDR3 totals 15 residues.

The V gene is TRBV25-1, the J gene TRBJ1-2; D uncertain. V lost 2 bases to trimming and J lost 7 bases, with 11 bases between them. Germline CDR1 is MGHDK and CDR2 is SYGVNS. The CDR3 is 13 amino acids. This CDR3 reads CASSEGVAGGYTF. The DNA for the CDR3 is TGTGCCAGCAGTGAAGGGGTAGCGGGTGGCTACACCTTC.

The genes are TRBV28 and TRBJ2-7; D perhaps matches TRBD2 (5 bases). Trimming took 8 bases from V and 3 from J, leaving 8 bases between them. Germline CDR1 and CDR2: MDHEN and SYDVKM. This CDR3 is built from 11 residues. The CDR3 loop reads CASFDYYEQYF. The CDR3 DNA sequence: TGTGCCAGCTTCGACTACTACGAGCAGTACTTC.